These 13 T cell receptor beta chains were all obtained from the same sample, sequenced in a study of Ad26.COV2.S vaccination and SARS-CoV-2 variants. Treatment meaning: about 20 received Ad26.COV2.S at low or high dose, single or two shots; a few received placebo; per-sample allocation not given. Sampling occurred on day 63 after the first vaccine or placebo injection. Profiling relied on immunoSEQ multiplex PCR, and the TCRdb table lists in-frame clones only, not all of them. The data show fewer than 500,000 clones, around 90% seen once. The sequences come from peripheral blood, collected in a trial of Ad26.COV2.S vaccine versus placebo. These receptor sequences come from a person between 18 and 60 years old who received the Ad26.COV2.S COVID-19 vaccine or a placebo.

V and J are TRBV7-9 and TRBJ2-2; D unclear. V was shortened by 5 bases and J by 0 bases, with 7 bases between the two germline ends. CDR1 SEHNR and CDR2 FQNEAQ come from the germline V gene (reference sequence). The CDR3 extends over 14 amino acids. CDR3 amino acids: CASSPTANTGELFF. CDR3 DNA sequence: TGTGCCAGCAGCCCAACAGCGAACACCGGGGAGCTGTTTTTT.

Only one count was recorded for this clone. This chain joins TRBV6-5 and TRBJ2-7; no definite D call. This CDR3 is built from 14 residues. The ends were cut back, 8 bases at V and 1 base at J, with 15 bases in the middle. The V gene's germline CDR1 is MNHEY and CDR2 SVGAGI. CDR3: CASVATPPSYEQYF. The CDR3 DNA reads TGTGCCAGCGTTGCAACTCCCCCTTCCTACGAGCAGTACTTC.

The chain joins TRBV10-3 to TRBJ1-2; 7 nucleotides match TRBD1. V trimming: 4 bases; J trimming: 3 bases; junction bases outside the gene matches: 8. CDR3 length: 15 residues. CDR1 ENHRY and CDR2 SYGVKD come from the germline V gene. The CDR3 DNA reads TGTGCCATCAGTGGTTCCGGGACAGCTGACTATGGCTACACCTTC. Its translation: CAISGSGTADYGYTF.

V and J are TRBV13 and TRBJ2-5; 8 bases are shared with TRBD1. There are 14 residues in the CDR3. Germline V gene lookup returns CDR1 PRHDT and CDR2 FYEKMQ (reference sequence). With 6 bases clipped from V and 7 bases from J, the junction kept 10 bases outside the gene matches. The CDR3 spells CASSTGTGAGTQYF. As DNA, the CDR3 is TGTGCCAGCAGTACCGGGACAGGCGCCGGGACCCAGTACTTC. Filled out from reference TRBV13 and TRBJ2-5, the complete variable domain reads AAGVIQSPRHLIKEKRETATLKCYPIPRHDTVYWYQQGPGQDPQFLISFYEKMQSDKGSIPDRFSAQQFSDYHSELNMSSLELGDSALYFCASSTGTGAGTQYFGPGTRLLVL.

The chain has TRBV4-1 and TRBJ1-5; 7 nucleotides align to TRBD1. With V trimmed by 3 bases and J by 4 bases, 6 bases remained unmatched. The germline V gene encodes CDR1 MGHRA and CDR2 YSYEKL. The CDR3 sequence is 15 residues long. CDR3 sequence reads: CASSQEGQKNQPQHF. As DNA, the CDR3 is TGCGCCAGCAGCCAGGAGGGACAGAAGAATCAGCCCCAGCATTTT.

In nucleotides, the CDR3 is TGTGCCAGCAGCCCAGCGGGACTAGTCAACACCTTC. Translating it yields CASSPAGLVNTF. This chain joins TRBV11-2 and TRBJ1-2; D perhaps matches TRBD1 (5 bases). The CDR3 sequence is 12 residues long. V was shortened by 5 bases and J by 12 bases, with 16 bases between the two germline ends. Germline loops: CDR1 SGHAT, CDR2 FQNNGV.

V and J are TRBV7-8 and TRBJ2-3; D possibly corresponds to TRBD1 (6 bases). The CDR3 covers 18 residues. CDR1 and CDR2 (germline): SGHVS, FQNEAQ. Deletions cut 3 bases from V and 1 base from J, with 20 bases between. CDR3 nucleotide sequence: TGTGCCAGCAGCTTCTTTGACACGACAGGCCTCGGCACAGATACGCAGTATTTT. As protein: CASSFFDTTGLGTDTQYF.

V is TRBV7-9 and J is TRBJ1-2; D uncertain. Trimming left V 4 bases short and J 4 bases short, with 16 bases between. The CDR3 sequence is 15 residues long. Germline V CDR1 and CDR2: SEHNR, FQNEAQ (reference sequence). CDR3 protein: CASSSPETQGYGYTF. The CDR3 coding sequence is TGTGCCAGCAGCTCCCCCGAGACCCAAGGCTATGGCTACACCTTC. The whole variable domain, filled in from reference TRBV7-9 and TRBJ1-2, reads DTGVSQNPRHKITKRGQNVTFRCDPISEHNRLYWYRQTLGQGPEFLTYFQNEAQLEKSRLLSDRFSAERPKGSFSTLEIQRTEQGDSAMYLCASSSPETQGYGYTFGSGTRLTVV.

The chain combines TRBV2 with TRBJ2-7; D gene ambiguous. The V end lost 10 bases, the J end lost 1 base, and 17 bases lay between the germline ends. The CDR3 spans 14 residues. The germline gives CDR1 SNHLY, CDR2 FYNNEI. CDR3: CANSPGLGSYEQYF. CDR3 DNA: TGTGCCAATTCACCTGGATTAGGGTCCTACGAGCAGTACTTC.

The V and J genes are TRBV18 and TRBJ2-3; 8 bases align to TRBD2. Trimming at V came to 2 bases and at J to 3 bases, leaving 13 bases not matched to a gene. Per germline, CDR1 KGHSH and CDR2 LQKENI. The CDR3 spans 18 residues. The CDR3 nucleotides read TGTGCCAGCTCACCAAGCCCCGGGAGGGGGAAAGGGACAGATACGCAGTATTTT. Translated: CASSPSPGRGKGTDTQYF.

The J gene is TRBJ2-1, the V gene TRBV30; 8 bases are shared with TRBD2. The V and J ends lost 0 bases and 6 bases, in that order; junction bases with no gene match: 4. The CDR3 extends over 14 amino acids. Germline CDR1 is GTSNPN and CDR2 is SVGIG (reference sequence). The CDR3 nucleotides are TGTGCCTGGAGTGTACAGCGGGAGAGCAATGAGCAGTTCTTC. This translates into CAWSVQRESNEQFF.

This clone has only one observation. The rearrangement links TRBV6-2 or TRBV6-3 to TRBJ2-7; D possibly matches TRBD1 or TRBD2 (5 bases each). The length of the CDR3 is 14 residues. Trimming took off 5 bases at V and 1 base at J, with 12 bases between the two ends. Germline CDR1 and CDR2: MNHEY and SVGEGT. CDR3 amino acids: CASSRPGRSYEQYF. In DNA, the CDR3 is TGTGCCAGCAGTCGACCGGGACGGTCCTACGAGCAGTACTTC.

The chain uses TRBV5-1 and TRBJ2-1; 9 positions agree with TRBD2. The CDR3 sequence is 19 residues long. Germline assignment: CDR1 SGHRS and CDR2 YFSETQ. Trimming cost V 0 bases and J 1 base; bases outside gene matches: 11. For the CDR3, the DNA is TGCGCCAGCAGCTTGGTCCTGCAGAAGCGGGAGGCGTCCTACAATGAGCAGTTCTTC. Translated, it gives CASSLVLQKREASYNEQFF.